A single count supports the clone carrying this TCR beta chain. The data belong to a study of T cells after yellow fever vaccination. Trimming stripped 1 base from V and 0 bases from J, with 13 bases between. Germline V gene sequence: CDR1 SEHNR, CDR2 FQNEAQ (reference sequence). This CDR3 spans 17 amino acids. TCRdb called the 5' RACE reads again in MiXCR, with one record for every CDR3 protein. This sample yields some 420,000 distinct CDR3 sequences, of which about 17% are seen a single time; 15% to 20% belongs to the top ten. The sample here was PBMCs, taken before the yellow fever booster vaccination. This chain links TRBV7-9 with TRBJ1-5; D might be TRBD1 (5 bases). This TCR derives from a man younger than 30 who received the YFV17D yellow fever vaccine. The CDR3, as DNA: TGTGCCAGCAGCTTAGAGGTTGGGGACTATAGCAATCAGCCCCAGCATTTT. This encodes CASSLEVGDYSNQPQHF.